Each of the 10 T cell receptor beta chains below was sequenced from the same sample in a study of vaccination and CD4 T cells after COVID-19. Treatment in this sample: approximately nine-day PBMC culture with coronavirus spike peptide pools or control peptides (ViraFEST assay). For these receptors, no antigen is known. Oncomine TCR Beta short-read sequencing was applied to DNA from cultured CD4+ T cells. Each CDR3 protein is one row after TCRdb ran MiXCR on the PCR reads. This table holds about 20,000 distinct CDR3 sequences, 40% to 55% found once. This material consisted of CD4+ T cells from blood, cultured in vitro, taken after SARS-CoV-2 vaccination. The receptors were gathered from a human donor who had recovered from COVID-19.

The chain combines TRBV7-9 with TRBJ2-1, with 14 bases lining up with TRBD2. The CDR3 runs 15 residues. V lost 7 bases, J lost 10 bases, and 9 bases stayed unmatched. CDR1 SEHNR and CDR2 FQNEAQ come from the germline V gene (reference sequence). CDR3 coding DNA: TGTGCCAGCACCGATGGACTAGCGGGGGGTGGGGAGCAGTTCTTC. Encoded protein: CASTDGLAGGGEQFF.

This chain uses TRBV5-4 with TRBJ1-2, with D perhaps matching TRBD1 (5 bases). The CDR3 contains 13 residues. V dropped 4 bases and J dropped 4 bases, with 11 bases sitting between them. Germline values: CDR1 SGHNT, CDR2 YYREEE (reference sequence). CDR3 protein: CASSRDSTYGYTF. CDR3 DNA: TGTGCCAGCAGCCGTGACAGTACCTATGGCTACACCTTC.

This clonotype showed up just a few times. The rearrangement joins TRBV7-2 to TRBJ2-2; D is unresolved. Between the trimmed V and J ends, which lost 1 base and 3 bases, there was a span of 0 bases. This CDR3 comprises 12 residues. The germline V gene encodes CDR1 SGHTA and CDR2 FQGNSA. The DNA of the CDR3 is TGTGCCAGCAGCTTAGACACCGGGGAGCTGTTTTTT. Protein product: CASSLDTGELFF.

This clonotype was found a few times. The rearrangement links TRBV20-1 to TRBJ1-6; TRBD1 matches at 8 bases. The CDR3 consists of 14 residues. The germline V gene encodes CDR1 DFQATT and CDR2 SNEGSKA (reference sequence). The V gene end was trimmed by 1 base and the J gene end by 8 bases; junction bases not matched to a gene: 4. Written as DNA, the CDR3 is TGCAGTGCTAGAGGGCAGGGGGCCGATTCACCCCTCCACTTT. Its protein is CSARGQGADSPLHF.

This clonotype was seen only a few times. V gene TRBV11-2 combines with J gene TRBJ1-5, with D perhaps matching TRBD1 (5 bases). Trimming shortened V by 2 bases and J by 5 bases, and 7 bases separated the two germline ends. Germline lookup yields CDR1 SGHAT and CDR2 FQNNGV. The CDR3 has 13 amino acids. This CDR3 reads CASSLRGYQPQHF. Written as DNA, the CDR3 is TGTGCCAGCAGCTTACGGGGGTATCAGCCCCAGCATTTT. Complete variable domain (other parts from reference TRBV11-2 and TRBJ1-5): EAGVAQSPRYKIIEKRQSVAFWCNPISGHATLYWYQQILGQGPKLLIQFQNNGVVDDSQLPKDRFSAERLKGVDSTLKIQPAKLEDSAVYLCASSLRGYQPQHFGDGTRLSIL.

This clonotype was counted a few times. V usage is TRBV6-1 and J usage is TRBJ1-2; no firm D call. The CDR3 has 15 amino acids. Germline CDR1 is MNHNS and CDR2 is SASEGT. Trimming removed 1 base at V and 6 bases at J, with 15 bases between. CDR3 bases: TGTGCCAGCAGTGAAGAATTATGGGCGCGCCATGGCTACACCTTC. It specifies CASSEELWARHGYTF.

V usage is TRBV7-2 and J usage is TRBJ2-3; D is perhaps TRBD1 (5 bases). Deletions cut 3 bases from V and 4 bases from J, with 14 bases between. Per the germline V gene, CDR1 is SGHTA and CDR2 is FQGNSA. The CDR3 is made up of 15 amino acids. In DNA, the CDR3 is TGTGCCAGCAGCTTCCGGAGTCAGGGCTCAGATACGCAGTATTTT. Its translation: CASSFRSQGSDTQYF.

This clonotype was counted between two and nine times. The chain recombines TRBV7-8 with TRBJ1-5, with D tentatively TRBD1 (5 bases). The germline V gene has CDR1 SGHVS and CDR2 FQNEAQ. V was shortened by 5 bases and J by 9 bases, with 17 bases between the two germline ends. CDR3 length: 14 residues. The CDR3 DNA reads TGTGCCAGCAGCCCGCGACGGGGGGAGCTGCCCCAGCATTTT. This encodes CASSPRRGELPQHF. The full variable domain, in which reference TRBV7-8 and TRBJ1-5 provide the parts outside the CDR3, is GAGVSQSPRYKVAKRGQDVALRCDPISGHVSLFWYQQALGQGPEFLTYFQNEAQLDKSGLPSDRFFAERPEGSVSTLKIQRTQQEDSAVYLCASSPRRGELPQHFGDGTRLSIL.

This chain connects TRBV15 to TRBJ2-1; D might be TRBD2 (5 bases). Germline loops: CDR1 LNHNV, CDR2 YYDKDF (reference sequence). Deletions cut 6 bases from V and 0 bases from J, with 15 bases between. This CDR3 comprises 16 residues. The CDR3 coding sequence is TGTGCCACCAGTCCGTTTACTGGGAGCTCCTACAATGAGCAGTTCTTC. Protein sequence: CATSPFTGSSYNEQFF. Full variable domain (outside the CDR3, taken from reference TRBV15 and TRBJ2-1): DAMVIQNPRYQVTQFGKPVTLSCSQTLNHNVMYWYQQKSSQAPKLLFHYYDKDFNNEADTPDNFQSRRPNTSFCFLDIRSPGLGDTAMYLCATSPFTGSSYNEQFFGPGTRLTVL.

V gene TRBV28 combines with J gene TRBJ2-2; D is uncertain. CDR3 length equals 14 residues. Per germline, CDR1 MDHEN and CDR2 SYDVKM. V lost 7 bases and J 3 bases, leaving 12 bases between the germline ends. This chain's CDR3 is CASTSWGYTGELFF. CDR3 DNA sequence: TGTGCCAGCACCTCATGGGGATACACCGGGGAGCTGTTTTTT.